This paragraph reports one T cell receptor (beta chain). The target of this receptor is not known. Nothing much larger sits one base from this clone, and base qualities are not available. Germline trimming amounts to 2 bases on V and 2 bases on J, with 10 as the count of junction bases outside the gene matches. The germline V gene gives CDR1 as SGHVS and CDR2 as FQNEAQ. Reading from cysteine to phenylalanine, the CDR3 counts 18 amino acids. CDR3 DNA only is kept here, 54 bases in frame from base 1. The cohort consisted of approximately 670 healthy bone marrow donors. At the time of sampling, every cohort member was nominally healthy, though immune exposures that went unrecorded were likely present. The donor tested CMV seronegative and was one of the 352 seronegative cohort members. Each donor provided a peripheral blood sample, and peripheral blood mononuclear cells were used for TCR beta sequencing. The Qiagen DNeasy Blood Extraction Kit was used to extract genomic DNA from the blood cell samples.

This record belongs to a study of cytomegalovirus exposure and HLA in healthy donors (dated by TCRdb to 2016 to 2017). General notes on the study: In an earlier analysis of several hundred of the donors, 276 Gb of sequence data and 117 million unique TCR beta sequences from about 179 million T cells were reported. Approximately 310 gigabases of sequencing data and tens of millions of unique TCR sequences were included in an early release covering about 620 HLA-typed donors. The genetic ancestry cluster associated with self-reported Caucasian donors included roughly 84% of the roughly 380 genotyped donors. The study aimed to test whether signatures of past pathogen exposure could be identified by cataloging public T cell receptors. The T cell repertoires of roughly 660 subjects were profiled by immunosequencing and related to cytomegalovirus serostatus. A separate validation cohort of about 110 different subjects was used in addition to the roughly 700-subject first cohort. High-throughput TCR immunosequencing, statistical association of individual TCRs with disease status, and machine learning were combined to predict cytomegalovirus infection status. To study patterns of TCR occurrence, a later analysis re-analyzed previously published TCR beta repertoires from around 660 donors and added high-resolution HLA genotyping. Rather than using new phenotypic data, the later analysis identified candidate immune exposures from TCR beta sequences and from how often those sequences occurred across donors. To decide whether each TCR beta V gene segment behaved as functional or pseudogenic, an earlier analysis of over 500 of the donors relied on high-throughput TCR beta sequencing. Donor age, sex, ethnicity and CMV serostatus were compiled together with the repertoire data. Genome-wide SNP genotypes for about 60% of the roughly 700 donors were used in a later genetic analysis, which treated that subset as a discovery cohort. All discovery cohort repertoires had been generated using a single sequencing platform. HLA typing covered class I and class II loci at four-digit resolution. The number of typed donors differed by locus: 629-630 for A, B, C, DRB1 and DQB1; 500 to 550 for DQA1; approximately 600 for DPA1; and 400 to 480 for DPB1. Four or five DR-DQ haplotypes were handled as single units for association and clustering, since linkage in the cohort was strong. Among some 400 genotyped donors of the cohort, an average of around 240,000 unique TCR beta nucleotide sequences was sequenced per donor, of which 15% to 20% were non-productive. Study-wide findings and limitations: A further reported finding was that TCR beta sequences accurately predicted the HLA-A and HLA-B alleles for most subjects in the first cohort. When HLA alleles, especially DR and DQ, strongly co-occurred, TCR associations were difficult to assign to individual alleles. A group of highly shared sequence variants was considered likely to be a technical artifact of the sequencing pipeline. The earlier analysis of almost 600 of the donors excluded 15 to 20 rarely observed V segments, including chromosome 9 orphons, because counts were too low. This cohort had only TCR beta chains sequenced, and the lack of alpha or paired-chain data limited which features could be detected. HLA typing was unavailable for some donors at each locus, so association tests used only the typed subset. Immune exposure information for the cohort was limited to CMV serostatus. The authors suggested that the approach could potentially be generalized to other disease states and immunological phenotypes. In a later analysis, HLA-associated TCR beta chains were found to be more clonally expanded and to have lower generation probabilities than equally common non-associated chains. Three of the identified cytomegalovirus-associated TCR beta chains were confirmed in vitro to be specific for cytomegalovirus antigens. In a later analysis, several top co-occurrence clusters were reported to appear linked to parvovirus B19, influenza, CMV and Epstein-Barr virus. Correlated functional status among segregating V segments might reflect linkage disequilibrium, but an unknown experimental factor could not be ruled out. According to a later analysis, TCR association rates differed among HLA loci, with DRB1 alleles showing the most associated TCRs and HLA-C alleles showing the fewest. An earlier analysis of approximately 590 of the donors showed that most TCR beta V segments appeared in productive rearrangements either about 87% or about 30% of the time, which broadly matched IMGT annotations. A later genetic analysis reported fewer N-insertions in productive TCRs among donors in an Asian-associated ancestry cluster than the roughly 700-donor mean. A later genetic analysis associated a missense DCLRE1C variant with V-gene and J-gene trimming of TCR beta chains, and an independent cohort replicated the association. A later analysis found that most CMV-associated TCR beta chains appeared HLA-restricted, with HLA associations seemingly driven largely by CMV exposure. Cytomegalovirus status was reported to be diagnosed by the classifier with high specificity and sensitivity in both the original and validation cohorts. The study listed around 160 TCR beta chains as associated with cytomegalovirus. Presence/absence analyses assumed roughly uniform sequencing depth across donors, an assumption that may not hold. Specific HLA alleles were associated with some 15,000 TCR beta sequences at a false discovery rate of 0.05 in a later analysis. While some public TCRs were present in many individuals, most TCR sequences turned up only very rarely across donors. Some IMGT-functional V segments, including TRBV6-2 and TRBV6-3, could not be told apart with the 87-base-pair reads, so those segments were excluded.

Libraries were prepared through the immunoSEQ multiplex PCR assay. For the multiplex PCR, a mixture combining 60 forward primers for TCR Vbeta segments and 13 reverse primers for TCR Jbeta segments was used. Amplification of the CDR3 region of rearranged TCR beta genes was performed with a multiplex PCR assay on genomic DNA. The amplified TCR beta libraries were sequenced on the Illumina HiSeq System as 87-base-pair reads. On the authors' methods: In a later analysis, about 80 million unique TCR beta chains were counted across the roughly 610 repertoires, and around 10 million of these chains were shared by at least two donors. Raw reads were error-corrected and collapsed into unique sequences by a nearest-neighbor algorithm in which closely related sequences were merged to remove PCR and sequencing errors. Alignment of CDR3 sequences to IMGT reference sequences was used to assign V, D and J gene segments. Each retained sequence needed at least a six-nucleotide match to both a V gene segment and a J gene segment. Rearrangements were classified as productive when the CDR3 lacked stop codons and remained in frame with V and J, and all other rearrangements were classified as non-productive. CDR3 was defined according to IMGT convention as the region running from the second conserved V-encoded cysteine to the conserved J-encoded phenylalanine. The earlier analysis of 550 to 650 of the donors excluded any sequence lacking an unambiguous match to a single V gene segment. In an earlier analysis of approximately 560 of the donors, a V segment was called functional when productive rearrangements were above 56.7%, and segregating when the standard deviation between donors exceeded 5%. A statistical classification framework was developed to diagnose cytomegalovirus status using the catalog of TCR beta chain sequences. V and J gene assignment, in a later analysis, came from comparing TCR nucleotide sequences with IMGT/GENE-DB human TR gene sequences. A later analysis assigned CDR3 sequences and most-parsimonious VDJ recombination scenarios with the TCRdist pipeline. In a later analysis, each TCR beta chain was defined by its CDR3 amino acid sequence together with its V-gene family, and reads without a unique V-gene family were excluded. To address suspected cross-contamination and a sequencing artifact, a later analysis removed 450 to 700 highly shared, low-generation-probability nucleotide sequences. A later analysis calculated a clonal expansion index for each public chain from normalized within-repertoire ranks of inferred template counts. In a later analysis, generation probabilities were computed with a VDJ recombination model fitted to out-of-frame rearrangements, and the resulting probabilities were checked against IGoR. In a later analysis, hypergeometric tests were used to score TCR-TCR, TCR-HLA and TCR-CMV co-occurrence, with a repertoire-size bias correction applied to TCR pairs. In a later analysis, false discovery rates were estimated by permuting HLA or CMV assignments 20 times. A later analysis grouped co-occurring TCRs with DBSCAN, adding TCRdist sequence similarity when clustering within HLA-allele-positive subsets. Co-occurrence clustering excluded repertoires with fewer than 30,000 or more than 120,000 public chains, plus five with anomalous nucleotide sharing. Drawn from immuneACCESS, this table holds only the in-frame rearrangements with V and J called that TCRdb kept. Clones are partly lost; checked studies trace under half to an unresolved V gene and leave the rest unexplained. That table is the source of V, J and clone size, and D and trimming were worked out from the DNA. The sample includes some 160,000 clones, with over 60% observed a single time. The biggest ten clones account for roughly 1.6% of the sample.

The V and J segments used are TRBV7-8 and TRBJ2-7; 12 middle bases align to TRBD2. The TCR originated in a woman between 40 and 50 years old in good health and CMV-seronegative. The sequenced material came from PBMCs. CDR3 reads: CASSLYPSGRAIPYEQYF. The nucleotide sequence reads TGTGCCAGCAGCTTATATCCTAGCGGGAGGGCGATTCCCTACGAGCAGTACTTC.